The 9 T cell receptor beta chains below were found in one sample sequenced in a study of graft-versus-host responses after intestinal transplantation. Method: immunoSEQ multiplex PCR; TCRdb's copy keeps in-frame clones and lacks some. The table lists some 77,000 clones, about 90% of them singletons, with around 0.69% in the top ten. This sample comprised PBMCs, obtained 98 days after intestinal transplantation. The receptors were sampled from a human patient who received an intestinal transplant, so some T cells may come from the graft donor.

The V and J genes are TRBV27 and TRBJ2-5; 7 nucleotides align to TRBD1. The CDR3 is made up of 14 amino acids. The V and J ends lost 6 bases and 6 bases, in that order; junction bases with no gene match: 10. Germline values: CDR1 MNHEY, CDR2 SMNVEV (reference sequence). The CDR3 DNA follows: TGTGCCAGCAGCCTATTACAGGGGATCCAGACCCAGTACTTC. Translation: CASSLLQGIQTQYF.

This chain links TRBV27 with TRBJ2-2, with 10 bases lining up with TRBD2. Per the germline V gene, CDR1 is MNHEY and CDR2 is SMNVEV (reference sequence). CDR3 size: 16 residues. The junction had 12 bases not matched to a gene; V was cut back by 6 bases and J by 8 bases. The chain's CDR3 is CASSLSGRAGRGELFF. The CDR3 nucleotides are TGTGCCAGCAGCCTCAGCGGGAGGGCCGGAAGGGGGGAGCTGTTTTTT.

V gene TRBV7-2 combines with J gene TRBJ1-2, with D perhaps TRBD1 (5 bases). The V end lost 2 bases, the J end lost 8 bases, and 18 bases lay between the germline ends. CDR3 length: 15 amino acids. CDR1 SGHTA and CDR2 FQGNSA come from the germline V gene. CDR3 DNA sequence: TGTGCCAGCAGCTTATTTGCGGGCAGGGATGCGGGCTACACCTTC. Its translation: CASSLFAGRDAGYTF.

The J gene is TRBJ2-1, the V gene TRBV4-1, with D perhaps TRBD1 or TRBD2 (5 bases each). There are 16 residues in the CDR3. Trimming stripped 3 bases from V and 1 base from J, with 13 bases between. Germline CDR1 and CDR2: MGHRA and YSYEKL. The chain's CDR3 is CASSQPGRLSYNEQFF. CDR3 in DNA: TGCGCCAGCAGCCAGCCGGGACGGCTTTCCTACAATGAGCAGTTCTTC.

CDR3 nucleotide sequence: TGTGCCAGCAGCAAGGGACAGGGAATTCAGCCCCAGCATTTT. It encodes CASSKGQGIQPQHF. The rearrangement links TRBV2 to TRBJ1-5, with 9 bases aligning to TRBD1. V shed 6 bases, J shed 6 bases, and the junction held 6 bases outside the gene matches. The CDR3 contains 14 residues. CDR1 and CDR2 from the germline V gene are SNHLY and FYNNEI.

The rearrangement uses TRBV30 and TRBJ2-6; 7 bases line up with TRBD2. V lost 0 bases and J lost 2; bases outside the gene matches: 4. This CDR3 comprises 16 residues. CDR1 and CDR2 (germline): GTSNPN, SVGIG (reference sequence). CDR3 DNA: TGTGCCTGGAGTGTACCGGGGGGTCCTGGGGCCAACGTCCTGACTTTC. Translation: CAWSVPGGPGANVLTF.

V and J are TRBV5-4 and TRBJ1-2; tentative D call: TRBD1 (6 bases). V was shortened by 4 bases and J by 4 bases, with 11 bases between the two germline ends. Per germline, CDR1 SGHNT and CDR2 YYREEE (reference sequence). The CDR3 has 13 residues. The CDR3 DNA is TGTGCCAGCAGCGCGCCGGGGGCCTATGGCTACACCTTC. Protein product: CASSAPGAYGYTF. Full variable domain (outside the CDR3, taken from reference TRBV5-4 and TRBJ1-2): ETGVTQSPTHLIKTRGQQVTLRCSSQSGHNTVSWYQQALGQGPQFIFQYYREEENGRGNFPPRFSGLQFPNYSSELNVNALELDDSALYLCASSAPGAYGYTFGSGTRLTVV.

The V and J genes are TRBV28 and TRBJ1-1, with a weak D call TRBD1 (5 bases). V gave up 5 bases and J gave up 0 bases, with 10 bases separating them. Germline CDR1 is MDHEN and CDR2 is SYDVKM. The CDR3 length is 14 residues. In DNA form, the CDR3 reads TGTGCCAGCAGTCCCGGGACGGTGAACACTGAAGCTTTCTTT. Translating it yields CASSPGTVNTEAFF.

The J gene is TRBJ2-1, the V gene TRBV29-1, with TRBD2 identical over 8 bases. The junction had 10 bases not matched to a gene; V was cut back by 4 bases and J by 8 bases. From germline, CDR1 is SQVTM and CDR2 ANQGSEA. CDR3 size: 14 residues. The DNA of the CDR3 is TGCAGCGTTGGCGACGGGAGGGTGTGGGATGAGCAGTTCTTC. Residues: CSVGDGRVWDEQFF.